Listed below are T cell receptor beta chains from one sample, sequenced in a study of Graves' ophthalmopathy and Graves' hyperthyroidism. A single record per CDR3 protein comes from TCRdb applying MiXCR to the multiplex PCR reads. Among roughly 700,000 distinct CDR3 sequences listed, about 44% were seen once. The sample comprised peripheral blood. The receptors were sampled from an adult man with Graves' ophthalmopathy. The CDR3 runs from the conserved cysteine through the conserved F or W. D genes are given only for firm matches. The size field is filled for only some rows; it gives once, few, many or a size class.

v_call,d_call,j_call,clone_size,cdr3_nt,cdr3_aa
TRBV4-1,NA,TRBJ2-5,once,TGCGCCAGCAGCCTGACAGACCAAGAGACCCAGTGCTTC,CASSLTDQETQCF
TRBV20-1,NA,TRBJ1-6,many,TGCAGTGTCAGTAAGGGTTATGCTCACCCCCTCCACTTT,CSVSKGYAHPLHF
TRBV7-6,TRBD2,TRBJ2-5,NA,TGTGCCAGCAGTACCGGGACTAGCGGAAAAGAGACCCAGTACTTC,CASSTGTSGKETQYF
TRBV4-1,TRBD1,TRBJ2-5,few,TGTGCCAGCAGTCACCGGGACAGGGGGCAAGAGACCCAGTACTTC,CASSHRDRGQETQYF
TRBV14,TRBD2,TRBJ2-5,NA,TGTGCCAGCAGCCAGATAGCGGGAGTAGAGACCCAGTACTTC,CASSQIAGVETQYF
TRBV10-3,NA,TRBJ1-2,many,TGTGCCATCAGTGATAACAGCTATAACTATGGCTACACCTTC,CAISDNSYNYGYTF
TRBV20-1,TRBD1,TRBJ2-5,few,TGCAGTGCTCTCGGACAGGTCGATGGGACCCAGTACTTC,CSALGQVDGTQYF
TRBV19,TRBD1,TRBJ2-6,many,TGTGCCAGTAGTCGAACAGGGGTTGGGGCCAACGTCCTGACTTTC,CASSRTGVGANVLTF
TRBV19,NA,TRBJ1-5,many,TGTGCCAGTAGTATTCGCAGAGACTACAATCAGCCCCAGCATTTT,CASSIRRDYNQPQHF
TRBV2,NA,TRBJ1-1,NA,TGTGCCAGCCGAGGGGGGCGCGGCGCTGAAGCTTTCTTT,CASRGGRGAEAFF
TRBV10-3,NA,TRBJ2-1,NA,TGTGCCATCAGTGCGGCAGGGGCGATAAATGAGCAGTTCTTC,CAISAAGAINEQFF
TRBV7-9,TRBD1,TRBJ2-6,NA,TGTGCCAGCAGCCCAGACAGGGGGTCGCCTGGGGCCAACGTCCTGACTTTC,CASSPDRGSPGANVLTF
TRBV19,TRBD1,TRBJ1-5,many,TGTGCCAGTAGTATCCGCAGGGGGCTAGATCAGCCCCAGCATTTT,CASSIRRGLDQPQHF
TRBV29-1,TRBD1,TRBJ1-4,NA,TGCAGCGTGGGTGGACAGGGGCATGAAAAACTGTTTTTT,CSVGGQGHEKLFF
TRBV20-1,TRBD1,TRBJ2-7,NA,TGCAGTGCTAGAAACCGGGACAGCTACGAGCAGTACTTC,CSARNRDSYEQYF
TRBV19,TRBD2,TRBJ2-7,NA,TGTGCCAGTAGTTCAAATCCCCTAGCGGGAGTCTACGAGCAGTACTTC,CASSSNPLAGVYEQYF
TRBV29-1,TRBD1,TRBJ1-3,NA,TGCAGCGTTGGCGGGGACAGGGCTGGAAACACCATATATTTT,CSVGGDRAGNTIYF
TRBV25-1,NA,TRBJ2-2,NA,TGTGCCAGCAGTGGTTTCCTAGGGGGGACCGGGGAGCTGTTTTTT,CASSGFLGGTGELFF
TRBV30,NA,TRBJ2-7,NA,TGTGCCTGGAGTGTATCCTTGTGGACCTACGAGCAGTACTTC,CAWSVSLWTYEQYF
TRBV5-1,NA,TRBJ1-4,NA,TGTGCCAGCAGCTTCGCTGCCCACGCTGGAAAACTGTTTTTT,CASSFAAHAGKLFF
TRBV7-9,TRBD1,TRBJ1-5,few,TGTGCCAGCAGGGGGGACAGGCCCAATCAGCCCCAGCATTTT,CASRGDRPNQPQHF
TRBV10-2,TRBD1,TRBJ2-5,NA,TGTGCCAGTAGTGCCGGGACAGGCTCCTACTTC,CASSAGTGSYF
TRBV25-1,NA,TRBJ1-2,NA,TGTGCCAGCAGTGAATATCCAGCTCGTGGCTACACCTTC,CASSEYPARGYTF
TRBV12-3/TRBV12-4,TRBD1,TRBJ1-2,once,TGTGCCAGCAGCACAGGGGTTCGCTACACCTTC,CASSTGVRYTF
TRBV7-9,TRBD1,TRBJ1-5,few,TGTGCCAGCAGCGAACGGACAGGGGGCAATCAGCCCCAGCATTTT,CASSERTGGNQPQHF
TRBV19,NA,TRBJ2-6,many,TGTGCCAGTAGTCCAGGAGGAGTGGGCTCTGGGGCCAACGTCCTGACTTTC,CASSPGGVGSGANVLTF
TRBV29-1,TRBD1,TRBJ1-2,many,TGCAGCGTGAGGACAGGCAAGAGTGGCTACACCTTC,CSVRTGKSGYTF
TRBV24-1,NA,TRBJ1-5,NA,TGTGCCAGCAGTTACTCAAGGGGTAGGAATCAGCCCCAGCATTTT,CASSYSRGRNQPQHF
TRBV6-6,NA,TRBJ2-5,NA,TGTGCCAGCAGTAGTGTGGGGGGCGCGGGAGAGACCCAGTACTTC,CASSSVGGAGETQYF
TRBV14,NA,TRBJ1-1,many,TGTGCCAGCAGCCAAGACGGGGACCCCTTTGGGACTGAAGCTTTCTTT,CASSQDGDPFGTEAFF
TRBV20-1,TRBD1,TRBJ2-7,few,TGCAGTGCTAGGCATGACAGGGGAGCCTACGAGCAGTACTTC,CSARHDRGAYEQYF
TRBV10-1,TRBD1,TRBJ2-7,NA,TGCGCCAGCAGCGGCAGGGGGTTCTACGAGCAGTACTTC,CASSGRGFYEQYF
TRBV20-1,NA,TRBJ2-5,NA,TGCAGTGCCAGGAGTGGACAGACCCAGTACTTC,CSARSGQTQYF
TRBV24-1,NA,TRBJ1-5,NA,TGTGCCAGCAGTTCCCTTCCTAGCAATCAGCCCCAGCATTTT,CASSSLPSNQPQHF
TRBV3-2,NA,TRBJ2-7,NA,TGTGCCAGCAGCTCAAACGGCTACGAGCAGTACTTC,CASSSNGYEQYF
TRBV10-1,NA,TRBJ1-1,many,TGCGCCAGCAGTGAGTCGGGGGGGAACACTGAAGCTTTCTTT,CASSESGGNTEAFF
TRBV19,NA,TRBJ1-2,NA,TGTGCCAGTAGTATAGATTCCCTCGGCGGAGGGACCTATCGCTACACCTTC,CASSIDSLGGGTYRYTF
TRBV9,TRBD1,TRBJ1-5,few,TGTGCCAGCAGCGTACGGACAGGGGGCGGTCAGCCCCAGCATTTT,CASSVRTGGGQPQHF
TRBV24-1,NA,TRBJ1-2,many,TGTGCCACCAGTGGACAACAAGTAGGCGGCTACACCTTC,CATSGQQVGGYTF
TRBV7-2,NA,TRBJ1-3,NA,TGTGCCAGCAGCTTAGCAGGCTCTGGAAACACCATACATTTT,CASSLAGSGNTIHF
TRBV10-3,TRBD1,TRBJ2-3,NA,TGTGCCATCAGTGAGTCGGACAGGGGAGGGACAAGAGATACGCAGTATTTT,CAISESDRGGTRDTQYF
TRBV6-5,NA,TRBJ2-7,many,TGTGCCAGCAGTTACTCCCACAGGGAGACCTACGAGCAGTACTTC,CASSYSHRETYEQYF
TRBV29-1,TRBD1,TRBJ1-1,many,TGCAGCGTATCCCCGGGACAGGGTAGTACTGAAGCTTTCTTT,CSVSPGQGSTEAFF
TRBV7-2,NA,TRBJ2-5,NA,TGTGCCGGCAGCTTGGTTGGACCCAGATCCGGGGAGACCCAGTACTTC,CAGSLVGPRSGETQYF
TRBV7-3,NA,TRBJ2-7,NA,TGTGCCAGCAGTCCGACCTCGTACGCCAAGGCGGGGGAGCAGTACTTC,CASSPTSYAKAGEQYF
TRBV9,NA,TRBJ1-1,many,TGTGCCAGCAGCCGGGGAGGGGATGGTGAAGCTTTCTTT,CASSRGGDGEAFF
TRBV10-1,TRBD1,TRBJ1-5,NA,TGCGCCACCAGGGGGTCCCAGCATTTT,CATRGSQHF
TRBV11-2,NA,TRBJ2-2,NA,TGTGCCAGCAGCCCGACAGGACTCGGGGAGCTGTTTTTT,CASSPTGLGELFF
TRBV4-3,NA,TRBJ2-7,NA,TGCGCCAGCAGCCACCCGGGGAGCTCCTACGAGCAGTACTTC,CASSHPGSSYEQYF
TRBV2,NA,TRBJ1-5,many,TGTGCCAGCCAATCTAGCAATCAGCCCCAGCATTTT,CASQSSNQPQHF